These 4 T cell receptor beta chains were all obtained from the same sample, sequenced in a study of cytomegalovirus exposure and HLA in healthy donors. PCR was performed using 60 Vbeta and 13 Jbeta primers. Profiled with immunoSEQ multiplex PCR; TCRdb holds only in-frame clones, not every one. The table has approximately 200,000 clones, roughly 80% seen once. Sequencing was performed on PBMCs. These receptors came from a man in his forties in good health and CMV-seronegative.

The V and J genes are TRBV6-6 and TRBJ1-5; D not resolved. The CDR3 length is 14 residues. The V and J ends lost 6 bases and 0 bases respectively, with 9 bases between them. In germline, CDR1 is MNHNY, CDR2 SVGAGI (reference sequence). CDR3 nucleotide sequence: TGTGCCAGCAGATACGACATTAGCAATCAGCCCCAGCATTTT. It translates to CASRYDISNQPQHF.

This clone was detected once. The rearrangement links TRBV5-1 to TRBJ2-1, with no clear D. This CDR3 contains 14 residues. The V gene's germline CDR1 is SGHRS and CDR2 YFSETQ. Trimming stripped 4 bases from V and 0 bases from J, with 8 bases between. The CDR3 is CASSSRSSYNEQFF. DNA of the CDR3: TGCGCCAGCAGCAGCCGGAGCTCCTACAATGAGCAGTTCTTC.

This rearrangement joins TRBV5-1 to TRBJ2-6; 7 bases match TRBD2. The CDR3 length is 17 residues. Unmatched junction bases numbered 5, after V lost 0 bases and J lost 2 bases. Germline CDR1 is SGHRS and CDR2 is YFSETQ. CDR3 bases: TGCGCCAGCAGCTTGGCCGGCGGGACTACTGGGGCCAACGTCCTGACTTTC. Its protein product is CASSLAGGTTGANVLTF.

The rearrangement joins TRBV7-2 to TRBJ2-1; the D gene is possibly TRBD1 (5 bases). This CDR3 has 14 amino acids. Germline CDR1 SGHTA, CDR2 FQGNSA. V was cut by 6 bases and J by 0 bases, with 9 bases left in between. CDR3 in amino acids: CASRPRVSYNEQFF. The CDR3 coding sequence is TGTGCCAGCAGGCCCAGGGTCTCCTACAATGAGCAGTTCTTC.